This T cell receptor beta chain was sequenced in a study of Ad26.COV2.S vaccination and SARS-CoV-2 variants. Study conclusions and caveats: Placebo recipients and vaccine recipients were similar in non-spike TCR breadth.

Comment on this clone: As yet, its antigen is unknown.

This table comes from immunoSEQ multiplex PCR, and its TCRdb copy is limited to in-frame clones, with some not included. The table lists fewer than 800,000 clones, around 92% of them singletons. The sample's treatment: roughly 20 received Ad26.COV2.S at low or high dose, single or two shots; about 5 received placebo; per-sample allocation not given. It was on day 63 after the first vaccine or placebo injection that samples were taken. Vaccine was an Ad26 vector expressing Wuhan-strain SARS-CoV-2 spike. Trimming took 0 bases from V and 4 from J, leaving 9 bases between them. Germline CDR1 is LNHDA and CDR2 is SQIVND (reference sequence). This CDR3 contains 15 residues.

V gene TRBV19 combines with J gene TRBJ1-4; D is unclear. The sample in question was peripheral blood, obtained in a trial of Ad26.COV2.S vaccine versus placebo. This TCR came from a person between 18 and 60 years old who received the Ad26.COV2.S COVID-19 vaccine or a placebo. For the CDR3, the DNA is TGTGCCAGTAGTATAGAGGCAGGCCTTAATGAAAAACTGTTTTTT. Translated: CASSIEAGLNEKLFF.